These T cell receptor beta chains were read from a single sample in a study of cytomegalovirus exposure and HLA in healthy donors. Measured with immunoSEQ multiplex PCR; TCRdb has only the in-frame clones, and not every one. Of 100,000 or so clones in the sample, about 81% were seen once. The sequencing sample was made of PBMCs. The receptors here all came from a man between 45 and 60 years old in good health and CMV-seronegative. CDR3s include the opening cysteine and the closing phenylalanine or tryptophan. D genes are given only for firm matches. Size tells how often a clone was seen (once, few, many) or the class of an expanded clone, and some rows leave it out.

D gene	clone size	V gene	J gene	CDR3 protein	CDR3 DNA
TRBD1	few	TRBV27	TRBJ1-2	CASSEGQTSSVTF	TGTGCCAGCAGCGAGGGACAGACTAGTTCGGTTACCTTC
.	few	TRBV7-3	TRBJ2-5	CASSLTTGFGETQYF	TGTGCCAGCAGCTTAACCACAGGGTTTGGGGAGACCCAGTACTTC
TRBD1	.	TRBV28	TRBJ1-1	CASHSSGTGGAMRGTEAFF	TGTGCCAGCCACTCCTCCGGGACAGGGGGCGCGATGAGGGGCACTGAAGCTTTCTTT
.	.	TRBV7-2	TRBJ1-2	CASSSQGLDGYTF	TGTGCCAGCAGTTCTCAGGGGCTGGATGGCTACACCTTC
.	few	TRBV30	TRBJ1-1	CAWSPDRNTEAFF	TGTGCCTGGAGTCCGGACAGGAACACTGAAGCTTTCTTT
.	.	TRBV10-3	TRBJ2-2	CAISESDRDTGELFF	TGTGCCATCAGTGAGTCTGACAGAGACACCGGGGAGCTGTTTTTT
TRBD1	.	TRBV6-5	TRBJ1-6	CASSVQGANSPLHF	TGTGCCAGCAGCGTGCAGGGGGCGAATTCACCCCTCCACTTT
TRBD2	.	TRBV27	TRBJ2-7	CASSWGGGRTYEQYF	TGTGCCAGCAGTTGGGGCGGGGGAAGAACCTACGAGCAGTACTTC
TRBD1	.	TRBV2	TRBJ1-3	CASRLGQFNTIYF	TGTGCCAGCAGATTGGGACAGTTCAACACCATATATTTT
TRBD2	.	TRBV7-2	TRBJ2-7	CASSSARGSYEQYF	TGTGCCAGCAGCTCGGCGCGGGGGTCCTACGAGCAGTACTTC
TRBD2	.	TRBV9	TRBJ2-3	CASSVELADLGDTQYF	TGTGCCAGCAGCGTAGAACTAGCGGATCTAGGGGATACGCAGTATTTT
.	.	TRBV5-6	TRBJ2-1	CASSTTGRYEQFF	TGTGCCAGCAGCACTACAGGGCGGTATGAGCAGTTCTTC
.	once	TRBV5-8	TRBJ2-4	CASSLGLAKNIQYF	TGTGCCAGCAGCTTGGGGCTAGCCAAAAACATTCAGTACTTC
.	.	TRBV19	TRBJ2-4	CASNIGGILAKNIQYF	TGTGCCAGTAATATAGGAGGTATTCTAGCCAAAAACATTCAGTACTTC
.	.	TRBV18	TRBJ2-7	CASSPAGHEQYF	TGTGCCAGCTCACCGGCGGGACACGAGCAGTACTTC
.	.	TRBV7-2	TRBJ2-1	CASSSDTSEQFF	TGTGCCAGCAGCTCGGACACCAGTGAGCAGTTCTTC
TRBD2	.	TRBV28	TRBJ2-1	CASSPSGTSGRNEQFF	TGTGCCAGCAGCCCCTCCGGGACTAGCGGGAGGAATGAGCAGTTCTTC
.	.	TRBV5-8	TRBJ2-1	CASSNIRGLNEQFF	TGTGCCAGCAGCAACATCAGGGGCCTAAATGAGCAGTTCTTC
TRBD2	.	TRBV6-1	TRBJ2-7	CASRSSGAYEQYF	TGTGCCAGCAGGTCTAGCGGAGCCTACGAGCAGTACTTC
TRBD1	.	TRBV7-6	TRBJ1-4	CASSRDRGATNEKLFF	TGTGCCAGCAGCCGGGACAGGGGGGCTACTAATGAAAAACTGTTTTTT
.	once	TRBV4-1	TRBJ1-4	CASSPKDSFNEKLFF	TGCGCCAGCAGCCCAAAAGACAGCTTTAATGAAAAACTGTTTTTT
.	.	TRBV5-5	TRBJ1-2	CASSSDMLYGYTF	TGTGCCAGCAGTTCGGACATGCTCTATGGCTACACCTTC
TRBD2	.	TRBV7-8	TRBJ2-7	CASSLAASGTYEQYF	TGTGCCAGCAGCTTAGCGGCTAGCGGGACCTACGAGCAGTACTTC
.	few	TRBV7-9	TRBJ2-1	CASSLTVGDYLLGEQFF	TGTGCCAGCAGCTTAACAGTAGGCGACTACCTCTTGGGGGAGCAGTTCTTC
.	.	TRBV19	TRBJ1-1	CASSHSAGGHTEAFF	TGTGCCAGTAGTCACTCGGCGGGGGGGCACACTGAAGCTTTCTTT
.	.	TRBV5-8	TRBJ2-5	CASSSGTLNTQETQYF	TGTGCCAGCAGCTCCGGGACACTCAATACGCAAGAGACCCAGTACTTC
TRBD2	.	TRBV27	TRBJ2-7	CASSLSAGAGHEQYF	TGTGCCAGCAGTTTATCAGCGGGGGCGGGCCACGAGCAGTACTTC
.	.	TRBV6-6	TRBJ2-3	CASSLTTRADTQYF	TGTGCCAGCAGTTTGACTACTCGGGCAGATACGCAGTATTTT
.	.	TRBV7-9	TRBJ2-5	CASTPGGETQYF	TGTGCCAGCACCCCAGGGGGGGAGACCCAGTACTTC
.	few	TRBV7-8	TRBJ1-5	CASSLRQGQPQHF	TGTGCCAGCAGCTTACGTCAGGGCCAGCCCCAGCATTTT
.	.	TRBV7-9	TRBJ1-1	CASSLEVIRGAFF	TGTGCCAGCAGCTTAGAGGTTATCAGAGGGGCTTTCTTT
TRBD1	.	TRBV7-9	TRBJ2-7	CSSSSEGQQRYEQYF	TGTTCCAGCAGCTCCGAGGGACAGCAGAGGTACGAGCAGTACTTC
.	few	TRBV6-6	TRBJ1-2	CASNSPGVDGYTF	TGTGCCAGCAATTCTCCGGGGGTGGACGGCTACACCTTC
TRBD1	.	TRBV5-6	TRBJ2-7	CASSLELTGGDEQYF	TGTGCCAGCAGCTTGGAGTTGACAGGGGGGGACGAGCAGTACTTC
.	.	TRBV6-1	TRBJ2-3	CASIKLPTDTQYF	TGTGCCAGCATCAAACTCCCCACAGATACGCAGTATTTT
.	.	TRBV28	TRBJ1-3	CASSLQVYGNTIYF	TGTGCCAGCAGTTTACAGGTGTACGGAAACACCATATATTTT
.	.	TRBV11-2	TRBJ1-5	CASSLAGESNQPQHF	TGTGCCAGCAGCTTAGCGGGGGAAAGCAATCAGCCCCAGCATTTT
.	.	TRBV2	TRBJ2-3	CASGLSGQTTDTQYF	TGTGCCAGCGGGTTGTCGGGACAAACCACAGATACGCAGTATTTT
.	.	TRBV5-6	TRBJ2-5	CASSSHGGQSQETQYF	TGTGCCAGCAGCTCCCACGGGGGACAGAGTCAAGAGACCCAGTACTTC
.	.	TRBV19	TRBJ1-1	CASSTSFRGAVSEAFF	TGTGCCAGTAGTACCTCCTTTCGGGGGGCTGTATCTGAAGCTTTCTTT
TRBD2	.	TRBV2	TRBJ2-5	CASSEHSGAQETQYF	TGTGCCAGCAGTGAACACAGCGGGGCACAAGAGACCCAGTACTTC
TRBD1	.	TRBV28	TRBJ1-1	CASSLLRDSDMNTEAFF	TGTGCCAGCAGTTTATTACGGGACAGCGACATGAACACTGAAGCTTTCTTT
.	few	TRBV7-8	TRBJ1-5	CASRPLGSGGNQPQHF	TGTGCCAGCAGGCCCCTCGGGTCCGGGGGCAATCAGCCCCAGCATTTT
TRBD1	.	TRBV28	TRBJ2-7	CASRGIGTGSYEQYF	TGTGCCAGCAGGGGCATCGGGACAGGGTCCTACGAGCAGTACTTC
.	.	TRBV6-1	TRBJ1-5	CASSEAGRGAPSNQPQHF	TGTGCCAGCAGTGAAGCGGGGAGGGGAGCTCCAAGCAATCAGCCCCAGCATTTT
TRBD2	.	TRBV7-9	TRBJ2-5	CASSRRTSGVFQETQYF	TGTGCCAGCAGCCGCAGGACTAGCGGGGTATTCCAAGAGACCCAGTACTTC
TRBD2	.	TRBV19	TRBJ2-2	CASSRRLAGALTNTGELFF	TGTGCCAGTAGTAGACGTCTAGCGGGGGCCTTAACCAACACCGGGGAGCTGTTTTTT
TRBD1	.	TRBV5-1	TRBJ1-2	CASSQAGQDIYGYTF	TGCGCCAGCAGCCAGGCGGGACAGGACATCTATGGCTACACCTTC
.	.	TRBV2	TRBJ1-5	CASSEWTLEPPYSNQPQHF	TGTGCCAGCAGTGAATGGACACTCGAACCACCTTATAGCAATCAGCCCCAGCATTTT
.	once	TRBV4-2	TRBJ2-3	CASSQGASSDTQYF	TGTGCCAGCAGCCAAGGGGCGAGTTCAGATACGCAGTATTTT
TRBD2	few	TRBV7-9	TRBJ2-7	CASTPGGSYEQYF	TGTGCCAGCACCCCGGGGGGCTCCTACGAGCAGTACTTC
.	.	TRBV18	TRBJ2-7	CASSPSGRVDYEQYF	TGTGCCAGCTCCCCCTCGGGTCGGGTGGACTACGAGCAGTACTTC
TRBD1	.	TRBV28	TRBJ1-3	CASSASPNRGTRNTIYF	TGTGCCAGCAGTGCATCCCCCAACAGGGGCACCCGAAACACCATATATTTT
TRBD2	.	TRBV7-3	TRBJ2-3	CASSWAGESDTQYF	TGTGCCAGCAGCTGGGCGGGAGAGTCAGATACGCAGTATTTT
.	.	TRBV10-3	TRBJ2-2	CASRATGELFF	TGTGCCTCCAGGGCCACCGGGGAGCTGTTTTTT
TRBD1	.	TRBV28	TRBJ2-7	CASSLDRVHEQYF	TGTGCCAGCAGCCTGGACAGGGTCCACGAGCAGTACTTC
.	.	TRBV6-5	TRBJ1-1	CASSFQQSLNTEAFF	TGTGCCAGCAGTTTTCAACAGAGTTTGAACACTGAAGCTTTCTTT
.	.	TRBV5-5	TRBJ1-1	CASSGSGSDTEAFF	TGTGCCAGCAGCGGCTCCGGGAGTGACACTGAAGCTTTCTTT
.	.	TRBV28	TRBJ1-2	CASSLSTRGYTF	TGTGCCAGCAGTTTATCCACTCGAGGCTACACCTTC
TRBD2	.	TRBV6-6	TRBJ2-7	CASSGTSGKVYEQYF	TGTGCCAGCAGTGGGACTAGCGGGAAGGTATACGAGCAGTACTTC